The 32 T cell receptor beta chains below were found in one sample sequenced in a study of shared clonotypes between healthy human individuals. The method was immunoSEQ multiplex PCR; TCRdb's version includes in-frame clones alone and lacks a portion of them. The sample has 2 million to 3 million clones; 90% to 95% are singletons. The sequencing input was naive CD4+ T cells from PBMCs. Sample subset: CD45RA+ positively selected. Receptors were obtained from a man aged 18 to 29 in good health. Some clones in this sample may be carry-over from other donors' samples.

The chain employs TRBV5-4 and TRBJ2-1; 12 bases agree with TRBD2. Germline V gene lookup returns CDR1 SGHNT and CDR2 YYREEE (reference sequence). This CDR3 region has 14 residues. Losses at the gene ends were 0 bases for V and 8 bases for J; bases not matched to a gene: 0. The CDR3 region is CASSLGLAGDEQFF. Written as DNA, the CDR3 is TGTGCCAGCAGCTTGGGACTAGCGGGAGATGAGCAGTTCTTC.

The J gene is TRBJ2-7, the V gene TRBV11-2; D perhaps matches TRBD2 (6 bases). CDR1 and CDR2 (germline): SGHAT, FQNNGV. The CDR3 totals 14 residues. Trimming removed 4 bases from V and 7 bases from J, with 17 bases in between. In DNA, the CDR3 is TGTGCCAGCAGCTCTTCTCTCGGGGCGGGGGAGCAGTACTTC. Amino acids: CASSSSLGAGEQYF.

The V gene is TRBV10-3, the J gene TRBJ1-2; 9 bases match TRBD1. The CDR3 has 15 residues. V gave up 5 bases and J gave up 7 bases; unmatched junction bases: 11. Germline CDR1 is ENHRY and CDR2 is SYGVKD. CDR3 sequence reads: CAISPRTGEEGGYTF. DNA for the CDR3: TGTGCCATCAGTCCCAGGACAGGGGAGGAGGGTGGCTACACCTTC.

The genes are TRBV5-6 and TRBJ1-3; the D gene is possibly TRBD1 (5 bases). Trimming left V 9 bases short and J 1 base short, with 17 bases between. This CDR3 spans 15 amino acids. Germline V gene lookup returns CDR1 SGHDT and CDR2 YYEEEE. For the CDR3, the DNA is TGTGCCACCAAGCTGCGGGGGTTATCTGGAAACACCATATATTTT. This codes for CATKLRGLSGNTIYF. The variable domain in full, completed from reference TRBV5-6 and TRBJ1-3, reads DAGVTQSPTHLIKTRGQQVTLRCSPKSGHDTVSWYQQALGQGPQFIFQYYEEEERQRGNFPDRFSGHQFPNYSSELNVNALLLGDSALYLCATKLRGLSGNTIYFGEGSWLTVV.

CDR3 coding DNA: TGTGCCAGCCTACCCAGGGACTCCCGAGGTGGGGCGCAGTATTTT. It yields the protein CASLPRDSRGGAQYF. The genes are TRBV5-4 and TRBJ2-3; perhaps TRBD2 as D (6 bases). The V end lost 7 bases, the J end lost 10 bases, and 25 bases lay between the germline ends. Looked up from germline, CDR1 is SGHNT and CDR2 is YYREEE (reference sequence). This CDR3 spans 15 amino acids.

This clone occurred a few times. The chain carries TRBV28 and TRBJ2-2, with D possibly TRBD1 on 7 matching bases. CDR3 size: 13 residues. The germline gives CDR1 MDHEN, CDR2 SYDVKM. Trimming left V 8 bases short and J 4 bases short, with 11 bases between. This chain's CDR3 is CASSGGLTGELFF. In DNA, the CDR3 is TGTGCCAGCTCAGGGGGACTCACCGGGGAGCTGTTTTTT.

The chain is built from TRBV18 and TRBJ2-5; D is ambiguous. Trimming removed 5 bases at V and 2 bases at J, with 9 bases between. Germline V gene data show CDR1 as KGHSH and CDR2 as LQKENI. This CDR3 spans 13 amino acids. Here the CDR3 reads CASSYGTQETQYF. CDR3 DNA: TGTGCCAGCTCATATGGAACGCAAGAGACCCAGTACTTC.

This clone was detected only a few times. This sample also contains other DNA sequences that code for the same CDR3. J is TRBJ1-2 and V is TRBV4-1, with a weak D call TRBD1 (5 bases). From germline, CDR1 is MGHRA and CDR2 YSYEKL. The CDR3 has 14 residues. Trimming left V 1 base short and J 4 bases short, with 10 bases between. The CDR3 sequence is CASSQGGGSYGYTF. CDR3 sequence (DNA): TGCGCCAGCAGCCAAGGCGGGGGAAGCTATGGCTACACCTTC.

CDR3 amino acids: CASSPQATGGHTDTQYF. For the CDR3, the DNA is TGTGCCAGCTCACCACAGGCGACGGGGGGCCACACAGATACGCAGTATTTT. J is TRBJ2-3 and V is TRBV18, with D possibly being TRBD2 (7 bases). The CDR3 contains 17 residues. CDR1 KGHSH and CDR2 LQKENI come from the germline V gene. V gave up 1 base and J gave up 2 bases, with 16 bases separating them. Supplemented by reference TRBV18 and TRBJ2-3, the full variable domain reads NAGVMQNPRHLVRRRGQEARLRCSPMKGHSHVYWYRQLPEEGLKFMVYLQKENIIDESGMPKERFSAEFPKEGPSILRIQQVVRGDSAAYFCASSPQATGGHTDTQYFGPGTRLTVL.

In its sample, this clone was seen once. The J gene is TRBJ1-5, the V gene TRBV10-1; D ambiguous. Germline V gives CDR1 WNHNN, CDR2 SYGVQD (reference sequence). Trimming shortened V by 0 bases and J by 9 bases, and 21 bases separated the two germline ends. The CDR3 runs to 17 residues. The CDR3 is CASSESGQLLVCRPQHF. The DNA of the CDR3 is TGCGCCAGCAGTGAGTCTGGGCAGCTTTTGGTGTGTCGGCCCCAGCATTTT.

The chain is built from TRBV15 and TRBJ2-7, with D perhaps given as TRBD1 or TRBD2 (6 bases each). V lost 2 bases and J 7 bases, leaving 9 bases between the germline ends. This CDR3 region has 12 residues. CDR1 LNHNV and CDR2 YYDKDF come from the germline V gene (reference sequence). CDR3 coding DNA: TGTGCCACCAGCAGAAAAGGGGGGGAGCAGTACTTC. Residues: CATSRKGGEQYF.

As regards this clone: Because the CDR3's place on the DNA is in doubt, the DNA is left out and the CDR3 is given as listed by TCRdb. The rearrangement uses TRBV5-4 and TRBJ1-5. The CDR3 is 17 amino acids in total, end residues counted. Germline loops: CDR1 SGHNT, CDR2 YYREEE (reference sequence). CDR3 sequence reads: CASSSSFGDYSNQPQHF.

The J gene is TRBJ2-1, the V gene TRBV7-8; 10 bases match TRBD1. CDR3 length: 16 amino acids. In germline, CDR1 is SGHVS, CDR2 FQNEAQ. Germline trimming cut 5 bases from V and 10 bases from J; bases unmatched to any gene: 14. The CDR3 DNA follows: TGTGCCAGCAGCGGCCGAAGGGACAGGGGAACTGGGGAGCAGTTCTTC. Translation: CASSGRRDRGTGEQFF.

The CDR3 coding sequence is TGTGCCAGCAGTTTCGGGGCTGGGAGTGGAAACACCATATATTTT. Protein sequence: CASSFGAGSGNTIYF. J is TRBJ1-3 and V is TRBV27, with D perhaps TRBD1 (5 bases). Trimming took off 3 bases at V and 3 bases at J, with 12 bases between the two ends. The CDR3 has 15 amino acids. The germline CDR1 and CDR2 sequences are MNHEY and SMNVEV (reference sequence).

The chain carries TRBV5-1 and TRBJ2-6, with a possible D match to TRBD1 (6 bases). The CDR3 consists of 19 residues. Germline V gene data show CDR1 as SGHRS and CDR2 as YFSETQ. V lost 0 bases, J lost 0 bases, and 16 bases lay in between. The CDR3 loop is CASSLAYVQGPSGANVLTF. The CDR3 DNA is TGCGCCAGCAGCTTGGCCTACGTACAGGGACCCTCTGGGGCCAACGTCCTGACTTTC.

The V and J genes are TRBV4-2 and TRBJ2-7; weak D call: TRBD1 (5 bases). Trimming removed 0 bases at V and 1 base at J, with 13 bases between. Germline lookup yields CDR1 LGHNA and CDR2 YNFKEQ. The CDR3 loop spans 16 amino acids. The CDR3 DNA sequence: TGTGCCAGCAGCCAAGAAATTGGGGCCGGTTCCTACGAGCAGTACTTC. Protein: CASSQEIGAGSYEQYF.

CDR3 DNA: TGTGCCAGCAGTTTATCCCAGCGGGAGGAGGTCTACGAGCAGTACTTC. Its protein product is CASSLSQREEVYEQYF. The J gene is TRBJ2-7, the V gene TRBV28; 9 bases align to TRBD2. Germline V gives CDR1 MDHEN, CDR2 SYDVKM. This CDR3 contains 16 residues. J gave up 3 bases and V 1 base, and 7 bases lay outside the gene matches. Variable domain in full (rest from reference TRBV28 and TRBJ2-7): DVKVTQSSRYLVKRTGEKVFLECVQDMDHENMFWYRQDPGLGLRLIYFSYDVKMKEKGDIPEGYSVSREKKERFSLILESASTNQTSMYLCASSLSQREEVYEQYFGPGTRLTVT.

The J gene is TRBJ2-4, the V gene TRBV19; 7 positions agree with TRBD2. Trimming cost V 5 bases and J 8 bases; bases outside gene matches: 9. Germline assignment: CDR1 LNHDA and CDR2 SQIVND (reference sequence). The CDR3 spans 14 residues. The CDR3: CASSDPGRRYIQYF. For the CDR3, the DNA is TGTGCCAGTAGTGACCCCGGGAGGCGGTACATTCAGTACTTC.

This clone appeared once. V is TRBV30 and J is TRBJ2-3; D perhaps matches TRBD1 (5 bases). Trimming shortened V by 4 bases and J by 2 bases, and 13 bases separated the two germline ends. Germline assignment: CDR1 GTSNPN and CDR2 SVGIG (reference sequence). This CDR3 has 14 amino acids. Here the CDR3 reads CAWKGPLSTDTQYF. The CDR3 DNA is TGTGCCTGGAAGGGGCCGCTTTCCACAGATACGCAGTATTTT.

The chain carries TRBV5-4 and TRBJ2-3; D uncertain. Germline CDR1 reads SGHNT; CDR2 reads YYREEE (reference sequence). The CDR3 contains 14 residues. The germline V and J ends were trimmed by 0 bases and 4 bases, with 9 bases remaining between them. The CDR3 is CASSLEGGADTQYF. CDR3 bases: TGTGCCAGCAGCTTGGAGGGTGGGGCAGATACGCAGTATTTT.

The CDR3 spells CSVGNGGRTEAFF. The CDR3 nucleotides are TGCAGCGTTGGGAACGGGGGGAGGACTGAAGCTTTCTTT. The chain couples TRBV29-1 to TRBJ1-1; D perhaps matches TRBD1 (5 bases). CDR1 and CDR2 (germline): SQVTM, ANQGSEA. Trimming removed 4 bases at V and 5 bases at J, with 14 bases between. The CDR3 loop spans 13 amino acids.

This sequence joins TRBV5-1 and TRBJ1-1; D call uncertain. Germline-derived CDR1 and CDR2 are SGHRS and YFSETQ. The ends were cut back, 4 bases at V and 1 base at J, with 14 bases in the middle. This CDR3 is 15 amino acids long. CDR3 amino acids: CASSPEGRSNTEAFF. The CDR3 region has the DNA TGCGCCAGCAGCCCAGAGGGCAGGTCGAACACTGAAGCTTTCTTT.

This rearrangement joins TRBV5-1 to TRBJ1-3; D is undetermined. This CDR3 contains 15 residues. Trimming shortened V by 6 bases and J by 3 bases, and 16 bases separated the two germline ends. The germline V gene has CDR1 SGHRS and CDR2 YFSETQ. The CDR3 sequence: CASTREGNSGNTIYF. CDR3 coding DNA: TGCGCCAGCACTCGTGAGGGAAACAGTGGAAACACCATATATTTT.

The genes are TRBV10-3 and TRBJ2-5; possible D gene TRBD2, 6 bases. V dropped 7 bases and J dropped 5 bases, with 8 bases sitting between them. The CDR3 loop spans 11 amino acids. Germline CDR1 and CDR2: ENHRY and SYGVKD. CDR3 DNA: TGTGCCATCACGGCGGGGGAGACCCAGTACTTC. Translating it yields CAITAGETQYF.

This clone appeared once. The CDR3 DNA reads TGTGCCAGCAGTGCTAGGGTTAGCTCTGGAAACACCATATATTTT. This codes for CASSARVSSGNTIYF. This chain links TRBV28 with TRBJ1-3; D is unclear. Germline values: CDR1 MDHEN, CDR2 SYDVKM. The length of the CDR3 is 15 residues. V was cut by 5 bases and J by 0 bases, with 11 bases left in between.

J is TRBJ2-5 and V is TRBV7-9, with D maybe TRBD1 (5 bases). The V and J ends lost 2 bases and 6 bases respectively, with 13 bases between them. The CDR3 extends over 14 amino acids. CDR1 and CDR2 (germline): SEHNR, FQNEAQ (reference sequence). The DNA for the CDR3 is TGTGCCAGCAGCTTAAGTCAGGGTGGGCAGACCCAGTACTTC. Translated: CASSLSQGGQTQYF.

V gene TRBV10-3 combines with J gene TRBJ1-4; 11 bases are shared with TRBD1. The length of the CDR3 is 12 residues. Germline loops: CDR1 ENHRY, CDR2 SYGVKD. The trim removed 10 bases at V and 8 bases at J, leaving 3 bases unmatched. The DNA of the CDR3 is TGTGCCACGGGACAGGGGGGCGAAAAACTGTTTTTT. It is translated as CATGQGGEKLFF.

The chain uses TRBV6-5 and TRBJ2-1; 9 bases are a match to TRBD2. This CDR3 contains 14 residues. V dropped 6 bases and J dropped 8; count of bases not matched to a gene: 8. Germline CDR1 MNHEY, CDR2 SVGAGI. The CDR3: CASRISGSHHEQFF. CDR3 DNA: TGTGCCAGCAGGATTAGCGGGAGTCATCATGAGCAGTTCTTC.

The chain has TRBV18 and TRBJ2-1, with 9 nucleotides matching TRBD2. Trimming removed 3 bases from V and 6 bases from J; junction bases left unmatched: 9. Per the germline V gene, CDR1 is KGHSH and CDR2 is LQKENI. The CDR3 totals 16 residues. The CDR3 nucleotides read TGTGCCAGCTCACCCCTGCGCGCTAGCGGGACCAATGAGCAGTTCTTC. It yields the protein CASSPLRASGTNEQFF.

This clone was observed a single time. This sequence joins TRBV5-5 and TRBJ1-1, with D hard to call. Trimming took 2 bases from V and 5 from J, leaving 7 bases between them. This CDR3 comprises 12 residues. Germline values: CDR1 SGHKS, CDR2 YYEKEE (reference sequence). This CDR3 reads CASSFGGTEAFF. The DNA of the CDR3 is TGTGCCAGCAGCTTTGGAGGAACTGAAGCTTTCTTT.

This clone was seen just once. The same CDR3 also results from other DNA sequences found in this sample. This CDR3 is CASSFRGYYGYTF. The CDR3 DNA reads as TGTGCCAGCAGTTTTAGGGGATACTATGGCTACACCTTC. The chain links TRBV28 to TRBJ1-2; TRBD1 might be the D (5 bases). CDR1 is MDHEN and CDR2 is SYDVKM in the germline V gene. CDR3 length: 13 residues. V was pared by 3 bases and J by 3 bases, with 8 bases between.

V and J are TRBV5-6 and TRBJ2-5; TRBD1 matches 8 bases. The CDR3 is made up of 15 amino acids. CDR1 SGHDT and CDR2 YYEEEE come from the germline V gene. After removal of 4 bases from V and 6 bases from J, the junction contained 11 bases not matched to a gene. The CDR3 sequence: CASSGRQGSGKTQYF. Here the CDR3 DNA reads TGTGCCAGCAGCGGACGACAGGGGTCTGGGAAGACCCAGTACTTC.